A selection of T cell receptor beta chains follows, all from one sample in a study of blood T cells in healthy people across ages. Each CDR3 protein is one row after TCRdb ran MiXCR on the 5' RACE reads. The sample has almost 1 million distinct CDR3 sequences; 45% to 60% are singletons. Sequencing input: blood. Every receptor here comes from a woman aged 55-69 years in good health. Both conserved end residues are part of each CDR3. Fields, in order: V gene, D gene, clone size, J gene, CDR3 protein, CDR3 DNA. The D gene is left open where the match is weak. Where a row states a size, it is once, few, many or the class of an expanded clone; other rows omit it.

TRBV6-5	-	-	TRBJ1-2	CASSAAVNYGYTF	TGTGCCAGCAGTGCCGCGGTTAACTATGGCTACACCTTC
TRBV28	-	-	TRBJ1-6	CASSRWQDNSPLHF	TGTGCCAGCAGTAGGTGGCAGGATAATTCACCCCTCCACTTT
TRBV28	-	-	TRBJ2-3	CASGDRDTQYF	TGTGCCAGCGGGGACCGAGATACGCAGTATTTT
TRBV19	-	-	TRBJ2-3	CASRSQGSADTQYF	TGTGCCAGTAGATCACAGGGATCGGCAGATACGCAGTATTTT
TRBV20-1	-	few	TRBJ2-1	CSLPLRYNEQFF	TGCAGCTTGCCCCTCCGATACAATGAGCAGTTCTTC
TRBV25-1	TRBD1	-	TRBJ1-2	CTSSEPSPTGDGYTF	TGTACCAGCAGTGAACCCTCACCGACAGGGGATGGCTACACCTTC
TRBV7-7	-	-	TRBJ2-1	CASSMGPPSDSYNEQFF	TGTGCCAGCAGCATGGGGCCCCCTAGCGATTCCTACAATGAGCAGTTCTTC
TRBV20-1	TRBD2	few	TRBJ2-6	CSAPGGPQNSGANVLTF	TGCAGTGCACCGGGAGGGCCTCAAAACTCTGGGGCCAACGTCCTGACTTTC
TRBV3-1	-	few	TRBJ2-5	CASSPRARTDKETQYF	TGTGCCAGCAGCCCGAGGGCACGGACGGACAAAGAGACCCAGTACTTC
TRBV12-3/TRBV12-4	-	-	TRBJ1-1	CASNFGGEETEAFF	TGTGCCAGCAATTTTGGCGGGGAGGAGACTGAAGCTTTCTTT
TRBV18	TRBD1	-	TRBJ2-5	CASSNRQGLRQETQYF	TGTGCCAGCTCAAATAGACAGGGGTTGAGGCAAGAGACCCAGTACTTC
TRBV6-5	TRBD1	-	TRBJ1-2	CASTAVRGTGDGYTF	TGTGCCAGCACCGCGGTTAGGGGGACAGGGGATGGCTACACCTTC
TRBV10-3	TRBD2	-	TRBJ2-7	CAIELTTSGRPRYYEQYF	TGTGCCATCGAACTAACGACTAGCGGGAGGCCCCGATACTACGAGCAGTACTTC
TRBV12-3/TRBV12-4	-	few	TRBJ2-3	CASTPKTGPGGTDTQYF	TGTGCCAGCACCCCAAAAACTGGGCCAGGGGGCACAGATACGCAGTATTTT
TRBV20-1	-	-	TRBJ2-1	CSAHPAGDPANEQFF	TGCAGTGCCCACCCCGCAGGGGACCCAGCCAATGAGCAGTTCTTC
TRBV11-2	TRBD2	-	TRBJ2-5	CASNPRLAGGPQETQYF	TGTGCCAGCAACCCCCGCCTAGCGGGAGGTCCACAAGAGACCCAGTACTTC
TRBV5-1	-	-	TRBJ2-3	CASSLTSGGRSTDTQYF	TGCGCCAGCAGCTTGACATCGGGCGGCCGATCCACAGATACGCAGTATTTT
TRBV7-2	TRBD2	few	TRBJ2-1	CASSLAGLAGEGEQFF	TGTGCCAGCAGCTTAGCGGGACTAGCGGGAGAGGGTGAGCAGTTCTTC
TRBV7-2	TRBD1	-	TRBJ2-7	CASSLNRVRQGEQYF	TGTGCCAGCAGCTTAAACAGGGTCCGACAGGGTGAGCAGTACTTC
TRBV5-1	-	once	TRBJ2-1	CASSFRVQSSYNEQFF	TGCGCCAGCAGCTTCCGGGTGCAGAGCTCCTACAATGAGCAGTTCTTC
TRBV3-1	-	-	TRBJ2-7	CASSHWQSSYEQYF	TGTGCCAGCAGCCATTGGCAGAGCTCCTACGAGCAGTACTTC
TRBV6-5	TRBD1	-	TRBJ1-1	CASRSGQGDGTEAFF	TGTGCCAGCAGATCGGGACAGGGCGACGGCACTGAAGCTTTCTTT
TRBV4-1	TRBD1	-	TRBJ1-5	CASSQFPAGQANQPQHF	TGCGCCAGCAGCCAGTTCCCCGCGGGACAGGCGAATCAGCCCCAGCATTTT
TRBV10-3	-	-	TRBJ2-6	CAISESPGWESGANVPTF	TGTGCCATCAGTGAGTCTCCCGGGTGGGAATCTGGGGCCAACGTCCCGACTTTC
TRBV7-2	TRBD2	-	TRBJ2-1	CASSSDPAGNNEQFF	TGTGCCAGCAGCTCCGACCCAGCGGGGAACAATGAGCAGTTCTTC
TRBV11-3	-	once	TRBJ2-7	CASSPRPDSEVEQYF	TGTGCCAGCAGCCCTCGACCCGATTCGGAGGTTGAGCAGTACTTC
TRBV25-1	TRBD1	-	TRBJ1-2	CASRGQVGGYGYTF	TGTGCCAGCAGAGGACAGGTTGGTGGCTATGGCTACACCTTC
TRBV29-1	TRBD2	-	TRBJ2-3	CSVEDAGGPSDTQYF	TGCAGCGTTGAAGATGCGGGAGGGCCTTCAGATACGCAGTATTTT
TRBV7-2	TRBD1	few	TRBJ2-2	CASGIQGTGELFF	TGTGCCAGCGGTATACAGGGGACGGGGGAGCTGTTTTTT
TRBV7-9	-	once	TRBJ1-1	CASSLGDPGRGTEAFF	TGTGCCAGCAGCTTAGGAGACCCGGGAAGGGGGACTGAAGCTTTCTTT
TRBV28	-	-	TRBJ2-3	CASSLPTLTDTQYF	TGTGCCAGCAGTTTACCGACTCTTACAGATACTCAGTATTTT
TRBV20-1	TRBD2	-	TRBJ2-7	CSARNFGLAVQYHEQYF	TGCAGTGCTAGAAACTTTGGACTAGCTGTCCAGTATCACGAGCAGTACTTC